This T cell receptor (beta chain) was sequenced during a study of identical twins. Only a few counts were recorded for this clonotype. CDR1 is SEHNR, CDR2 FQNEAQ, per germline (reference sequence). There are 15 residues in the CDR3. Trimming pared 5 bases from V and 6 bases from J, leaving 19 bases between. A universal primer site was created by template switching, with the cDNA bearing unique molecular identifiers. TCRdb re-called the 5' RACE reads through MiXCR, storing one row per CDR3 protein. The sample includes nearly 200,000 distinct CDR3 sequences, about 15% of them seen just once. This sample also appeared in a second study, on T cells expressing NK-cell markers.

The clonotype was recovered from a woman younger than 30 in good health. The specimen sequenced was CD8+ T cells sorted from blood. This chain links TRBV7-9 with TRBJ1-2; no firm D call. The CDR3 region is CASSQPETSSDGYTF. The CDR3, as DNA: TGTGCCAGCAGCCAACCCGAGACGAGCTCTGATGGCTACACCTTC.